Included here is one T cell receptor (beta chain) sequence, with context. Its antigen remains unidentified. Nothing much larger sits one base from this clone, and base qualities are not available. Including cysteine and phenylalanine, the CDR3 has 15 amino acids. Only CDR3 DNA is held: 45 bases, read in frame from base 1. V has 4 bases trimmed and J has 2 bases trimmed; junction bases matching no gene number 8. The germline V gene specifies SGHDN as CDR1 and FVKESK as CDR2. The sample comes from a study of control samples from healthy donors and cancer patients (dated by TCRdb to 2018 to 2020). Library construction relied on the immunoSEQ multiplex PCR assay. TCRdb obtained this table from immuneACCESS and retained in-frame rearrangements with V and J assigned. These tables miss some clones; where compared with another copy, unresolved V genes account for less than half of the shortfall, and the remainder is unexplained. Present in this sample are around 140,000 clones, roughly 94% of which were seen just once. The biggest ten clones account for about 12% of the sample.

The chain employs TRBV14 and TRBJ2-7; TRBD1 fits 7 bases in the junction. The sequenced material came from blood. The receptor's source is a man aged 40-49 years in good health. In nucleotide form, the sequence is TGTGCCAGCAGCCCCGGGACAGCCATTACCTACGAGCAGTACTTC. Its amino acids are CASSPGTAITYEQYF.